This T cell receptor beta chain was sequenced in a study of blood T cell repertoires in COVID-19. For the study at large: The cDNA or gDNA used as material had been derived from T cells, B-cell-depleted T cells, or PBMCs.

Trimming left V 2 bases short and J 1 base short, with 5 bases between. This CDR3 has 13 amino acids. Per the germline V gene, CDR1 is SGHTA and CDR2 is FQGTGA. Authors' data handling: From reference gene primer amplification, estimates of nucleated cell counts were derived. Sequenced by immunoSEQ multiplex PCR; TCRdb stores in-frame clones only, minus some. D and trimming come from the DNA, and the V and J calls and clone size come from that table. The table includes 100,000 to 150,000 clones, about 81% detected once. The chain links TRBV7-3 to TRBJ1-1, with D unresolved. The sample comprised peripheral blood. This clonotype originated in a man aged 30 to 45 with COVID-19, enrolled during active disease. CDR3 sequence (DNA): TGTGCCAGCAGCTTACGCAGGAACACTGAAGCTTTCTTT. Its protein is CASSLRRNTEAFF.